Sequencing of this T cell receptor beta chain was carried out in a study of regulatory T cells in long-lasting Graves disease. Time point in this sample: persistent/refractory GD, antithyroid drugs over 5 years with positive TRAb. The TCR library was made from RNA that had been extracted from PBMCs in TRIzol. Library construction for TCR beta used iRepertoire HTBI primers and Arm-PCR of CDR3 regions. One entry per CDR3 protein, called by TCRdb with MiXCR from the multiplex PCR reads. The sample lists roughly 500,000 distinct CDR3 sequences, 20% occurring once. The CDR3 is made up of 14 amino acids. Trimming took 5 bases from V and 9 from J; bases not matched to a gene: 10. Germline V CDR1 and CDR2: SEHNR, FQNEAQ (reference sequence).

The V and J genes are TRBV7-9 and TRBJ2-1; 7 nucleotides align to TRBD2. The clonotype originates from a female donor with Graves disease. Material: peripheral blood mononuclear cells (PBMCs), obtained when the disease was refractory, from a patient treated with antithyroid drugs. CDR3 nucleotide sequence: TGTGCCAGCAGCCTCGTTATAGGGAGGGGTGAGCAGTTCTTC. It translates to CASSLVIGRGEQFF.